These 25 T cell receptor beta chains were all obtained from the same sample, sequenced in a study of siplizumab effects on memory and regulatory T cells. Generated by immunoSEQ multiplex PCR, the TCRdb table keeps only in-frame clones and is missing some. This table has about 57,000 clones, 83% appearing once. Sequencing used memory CD4+ T cells sorted from blood. These TCRs come from a human donor in good health.

The rearrangement joins TRBV19 to TRBJ2-1; D remains unclear. CDR1 and CDR2 from the germline V gene are LNHDA and SQIVND (reference sequence). This CDR3 is 16 amino acids long. Trimming removed 9 bases from V and 8 bases from J, with 26 bases in between. CDR3 region: CASKNTPGSPNDEQFF. The CDR3 region has the DNA TGTGCCAGCAAGAATACACCGGGCTCCCCTAATGATGAGCAGTTCTTC.

The chain employs TRBV1 and TRBJ2-3; the table calls TRBD1, which could not be checked here. TRBV1 represents a pseudogene. This CDR3 is 16 amino acids long. The CDR3 loop is CTSSQGTGGGTDTQYF. As DNA, the CDR3 is TGCACCAGCAGCCAGGGGACAGGGGGGGGCACAGATACGCAGTATTTT.

V and J are TRBV2 and TRBJ2-7; the D gene is possibly TRBD1 (5 bases). Germline values: CDR1 SNHLY, CDR2 FYNNEI. Trimming took off 5 bases at V and 6 bases at J, with 23 bases between the two ends. This CDR3 is built from 16 residues. CDR3 in amino acids: CASSQTFDRRSGEQYF. The DNA for the CDR3 is TGTGCCAGCAGTCAAACCTTTGACAGAAGATCTGGCGAGCAGTACTTC.

This chain uses TRBV18 with TRBJ1-4, with 9 bases that match TRBD1. V shed 2 bases, J shed 8 bases, and the junction held 6 bases outside the gene matches. Per the germline V gene, CDR1 is KGHSH and CDR2 is LQKENI. The CDR3 covers 15 residues. The CDR3 sequence is CASSPTGTGQEKLFF. The CDR3 region has the DNA TGTGCCAGCTCACCAACCGGGACAGGGCAAGAAAAACTGTTTTTT.

This clone has a handful of counts. This chain joins TRBV5-1 and TRBJ2-5, with D uncertain. The length of the CDR3 is 14 residues. Germline CDR1 and CDR2: SGHRS and YFSETQ. V was pared by 4 bases and J by 2 bases, with 12 bases between. CDR3 residues: CASSPGFGQETQYF. Here the CDR3 DNA reads TGCGCCAGCAGCCCCGGTTTTGGGCAAGAGACCCAGTACTTC. The full variable domain, rest sourced from reference TRBV5-1 and TRBJ2-5, is KAGVTQTPRYLIKTRGQQVTLSCSPISGHRSVSWYQQTPGQGLQFLFEYFSETQRNKGNFPGRFSGRQFSNSRSEMNVSTLELGDSALYLCASSPGFGQETQYFGPGTRLLVL.

Only a few counts were recorded for this clone. The chain employs TRBV15 and TRBJ2-1; D unresolved. V dropped 0 bases and J dropped 4 bases, with 10 bases sitting between them. This CDR3 is built from 15 residues. Germline CDR1 and CDR2: LNHNV and YYDKDF (reference sequence). The CDR3 region has the DNA TGTGCCACCAGCAGAGATCGGGCCACATACAATGAGCAGTTCTTC. Translation: CATSRDRATYNEQFF.

This clone was found once. The CDR3 protein is CASSLTGRTAEAFF. CDR3 in DNA: TGTGCCAGCAGTCTTACAGGGCGTACCGCTGAAGCTTTCTTT. The chain recombines TRBV2 with TRBJ1-1, with a weak D call TRBD1 (6 bases). This CDR3 has 14 residues. Germline CDR1 and CDR2: SNHLY and FYNNEI. Trimming cost V 5 bases and J 6 bases, with 16 bases left between them.

V gene TRBV28 combines with J gene TRBJ1-4; unclear D gene. The CDR3 sequence is 12 residues long. V lost 6 bases and J 8 bases, leaving 10 bases between the germline ends. The germline V gene encodes CDR1 MDHEN and CDR2 SYDVKM. CDR3 loop: CASRRGGEKLFF. DNA of the CDR3: TGTGCCAGCAGAAGAGGTGGGGAAAAACTGTTTTTT.

This clone was recorded a few times. This chain joins TRBV6-5 and TRBJ1-1; the D gene is possibly TRBD1 (6 bases). CDR3 length: 14 amino acids. Germline assignment: CDR1 MNHEY and CDR2 SVGAGI. The V and J ends lost 2 bases and 1 base respectively, with 8 bases between them. This CDR3 reads CASSYRGGNTEAFF. The CDR3, as DNA: TGTGCCAGCAGTTACAGGGGGGGGAACACTGAAGCTTTCTTT.

V is TRBV27 and J is TRBJ2-1; D is unresolved. The CDR3 is made up of 12 amino acids. Germline V CDR1 and CDR2: MNHEY, SMNVEV (reference sequence). V lost 5 bases, J lost 5 bases, and 7 bases lay in between. Here the CDR3 reads CASSAQNNEQFF. CDR3 in DNA: TGTGCCAGCAGTGCCCAGAACAATGAGCAGTTCTTC.

The chain couples TRBV2 to TRBJ2-5, with a weak D call TRBD2 (5 bases). The CDR3 has 15 residues. The V and J ends lost 4 bases and 8 bases respectively, with 20 bases between them. Per germline, CDR1 SNHLY and CDR2 FYNNEI. Written as DNA, the CDR3 is TGTGCCAGCAGTGCAGCGGTGACGCGTTCCGGAACCCAGTACTTC. It specifies CASSAAVTRSGTQYF.

CDR3 protein: CASSQRQGYTGELFF. The CDR3 DNA is TGTGCCAGTAGTCAGAGACAGGGGTACACCGGGGAGCTGTTTTTT. The chain links TRBV19 to TRBJ2-2; 8 nucleotides align to TRBD1. Germline assignment: CDR1 LNHDA and CDR2 SQIVND (reference sequence). With V trimmed by 5 bases and J by 3 bases, 5 bases remained unmatched. The CDR3 spans 15 residues.

V is TRBV2 and J is TRBJ2-1; D call uncertain. The CDR3 sequence is 14 residues long. Germline lookup yields CDR1 SNHLY and CDR2 FYNNEI. Deletions cut 2 bases from V and 0 bases from J, with 5 bases between. The CDR3 spells CASSEQSSYNEQFF. CDR3 in DNA: TGTGCCAGCAGTGAACAGAGCTCCTACAATGAGCAGTTCTTC.

As to this clone: Distinct nucleotide sequences in the sample also encode this CDR3. This chain joins TRBV7-2 and TRBJ2-7; TRBD2 matches at 8 bases. V was pared by 5 bases and J by 6 bases, with 6 bases of the junction left unmatched. The CDR3 runs 13 residues. Per germline, CDR1 SGHTA and CDR2 FQGNSA. In DNA form, the CDR3 reads TGTGCCAGCAGCCTAGGACTAGCTGGCGAGCAGTACTTC. Translation: CASSLGLAGEQYF. Drawing the rest from reference TRBV7-2 and TRBJ2-7, the complete variable domain is GAGVSQSPSNKVTEKGKDVELRCDPISGHTALYWYRQSLGQGLEFLIYFQGNSAPDKSGLPSDRFSAERTGGSVSTLTIQRTQQEDSAVYLCASSLGLAGEQYFGPGTRLTVT.

This chain links TRBV5-1 with TRBJ2-7; D is possibly TRBD1 (6 bases). With 3 bases removed from V and 3 bases from J, the gap between germline ends came to 19 bases. Germline V gene lookup returns CDR1 SGHRS and CDR2 YFSETQ. The CDR3 has 16 amino acids. Written as DNA, the CDR3 is TGCGCCAGCAGCTGGCAACCGGGACAAGAATTCTACGAGCAGTACTTC. Residues: CASSWQPGQEFYEQYF.

The chain uses TRBV6-1 and TRBJ1-5; a weak D match, TRBD1 (5 bases). The CDR3 runs 15 residues. In germline, CDR1 is MNHNS, CDR2 SASEGT. Deletions cut 6 bases from V and 1 base from J, with 13 bases between. For the CDR3, the DNA is TGTGCCAGCAGGACACAGGCGGTAAGCAATCAGCCCCAGCATTTT. This gives the protein CASRTQAVSNQPQHF.

The count of this clone is one. The chain links TRBV7-9 to TRBJ2-3, with D possibly matching TRBD1 (6 bases). Germline V gene sequence: CDR1 SEHNR, CDR2 FQNEAQ (reference sequence). The CDR3 sequence is 15 residues long. With 3 bases removed from V and 2 bases from J, the gap between germline ends came to 12 bases. CDR3 loop: CASSFTGRYTDTQYF. For the CDR3, the DNA is TGTGCCAGCAGCTTTACAGGGCGCTACACAGATACGCAGTATTTT.

This clone was detected only a few times. This chain joins TRBV5-4 and TRBJ1-2; 8 bases agree with TRBD1. The V gene's germline CDR1 is SGHNT and CDR2 YYREEE (reference sequence). The ends lost 4 bases at V and 4 bases at J; junction bases unmatched: 9. The CDR3 length is 15 residues. CDR3 sequence: CASSIGQGSVYGYTF. CDR3 coding DNA: TGTGCCAGCAGCATCGGACAGGGAAGCGTCTATGGCTACACCTTC.

The gene calls are TRBV11-3 and TRBJ2-3, with TRBD2 matching over 13 bases. This CDR3 comprises 16 residues. Germline V lookup: CDR1 SGHNT, CDR2 YENEEA. Trimming cost V 5 bases and J 6 bases; bases outside gene matches: 8. Here the CDR3 reads CASSPGLAGAPDTQYF. For the CDR3, the DNA is TGTGCCAGCAGCCCCGGACTAGCGGGAGCCCCCGATACGCAGTATTTT.

The V and J genes are TRBV19 and TRBJ1-6, with TRBD1 matching over 9 bases. The CDR3 is 17 amino acids. Germline V CDR1 and CDR2: LNHDA, SQIVND (reference sequence). V shed 9 bases and J 7 bases; nucleotides not matched to a gene: 16. Written as DNA, the CDR3 is TGTGCCAGCAGGACCGGGACAGGGTTTGAGGGGAATTCACCCCTCCACTTT. Its translation: CASRTGTGFEGNSPLHF.

A note on this clone: The sample contains more than one DNA sequence encoding this CDR3. In DNA form, the CDR3 reads TGTGCCAGCAGGTCGGACAGATTGAACACTGAAGCTTTCTTT. It is translated as CASRSDRLNTEAFF. The rearrangement uses TRBV2 and TRBJ1-1; a possible D gene is TRBD1 (6 bases). V was pared by 6 bases and J by 0 bases, with 11 bases between. CDR3 length: 14 residues. Germline V gene sequence: CDR1 SNHLY, CDR2 FYNNEI.

V usage is TRBV5-1 and J usage is TRBJ2-5, with TRBD2 identical over 9 bases. The CDR3 is 15 amino acids. Germline V gene lookup returns CDR1 SGHRS and CDR2 YFSETQ. V shed 2 bases, J shed 1 base, and the junction held 3 bases outside the gene matches. CDR3 loop: CASSLWRGGQETQYF. Here the CDR3 DNA reads TGCGCCAGCAGCTTATGGCGGGGGGGCCAAGAGACCCAGTACTTC.

This clone was seen more than once but under ten times. The V gene is TRBV9, the J gene TRBJ1-5, with a tentative D call TRBD1 (5 bases). Trimming left V 2 bases short and J 10 bases short, with 13 bases between. The CDR3 totals 13 residues. Germline V gives CDR1 SGDLS, CDR2 YYNGEE. CDR3 DNA: TGTGCCAGCAGCGTCCAAGAACGGGACCCCCAGCATTTT. Translation: CASSVQERDPQHF.

The V call is TRBV5-1, the J call TRBJ1-2; 9 positions match TRBD1. Germline V gene data show CDR1 as SGHRS and CDR2 as YFSETQ. V was pared by 0 bases and J by 6 bases, with 3 bases of the junction left unmatched. This CDR3 contains 14 residues. The CDR3 sequence: CASSLAWTGDGYTF. In DNA, the CDR3 is TGCGCCAGCAGCTTGGCCTGGACAGGGGATGGCTACACCTTC.

This chain links TRBV11-1 with TRBJ2-7; 14 positions match TRBD2. The CDR3 has 14 residues. Germline V gene sequence: CDR1 SGHAT, CDR2 FQDESV (reference sequence). J gave up 8 bases and V 6 bases, and 6 bases lay outside the gene matches. The CDR3 sequence is CASRPGLAGAKQYF. CDR3 DNA: TGTGCCAGCAGGCCGGGACTAGCGGGAGCAAAGCAGTACTTC.